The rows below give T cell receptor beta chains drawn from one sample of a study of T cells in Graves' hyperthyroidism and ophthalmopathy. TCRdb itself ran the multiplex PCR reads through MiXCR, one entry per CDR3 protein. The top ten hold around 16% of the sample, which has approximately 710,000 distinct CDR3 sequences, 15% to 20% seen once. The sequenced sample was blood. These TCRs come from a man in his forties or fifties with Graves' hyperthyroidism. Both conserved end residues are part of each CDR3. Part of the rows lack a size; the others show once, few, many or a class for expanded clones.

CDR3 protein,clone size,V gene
CASSLVASGRAGDTQYF,few,TRBV7-2
CASGLVGLSRLNTEAFF,many,TRBV12-5
CASTLAGVADTQYF,.,TRBV3-1
CASSTGLAGVFGSYNEQFF,.,TRBV19
CASITGTSGRGDEQFF,many,TRBV2
CASSLEGGSTYEQYF,.,TRBV7-9
CSARMSGTRRGDTQYF,.,TRBV20-1
CASSEPGQGGNTIYF,.,TRBV6-1
CASSYFFASTGRGNYGYTF,few,TRBV6-5
CASSLSDREDYTEAFF,few,TRBV13
CASSPRLGETQYF,.,TRBV7-3
CSVEPPSGTGFNEQFF,few,TRBV29-1
CASSAQAYGYTF,.,TRBV28
CSVEEGDRGYSTDTQYF,few,TRBV29-1
CASKEGLAVGETQYF,many,TRBV2
CSAEENSMRQFF,.,TRBV29-1
CASSLGPSGSPRFYEQYF,few,TRBV5-1
CASSPKNRAPNEKLFF,.,TRBV12-3/TRBV12-4
CASSLYPNYEQYF,.,TRBV28
CASSVGSFDNEQFF,.,TRBV10-2
CASSLATHLTDTQYF,few,TRBV5-1
CASRAVGNQPQHF,few,TRBV6-2/TRBV6-3
CASRRPQAGVGNEQFF,few,TRBV19
CASSGQTNQPQHF,.,TRBV19
CASSQAGTGSYEQYF,many,TRBV4-3
CASSLTRFTDTQYF,many,TRBV27
CSARTFSEGDTGELFF,.,TRBV20-1
CASSPFLRPTSGEQYF,many,TRBV7-2
CAWLLQGYYGYTF,many,TRBV30
CATSSRQNTGELFF,.,TRBV24-1
CASSYQGRADTQYF,.,TRBV6-1
CASSLPGRETQYF,many,TRBV12-3/TRBV12-4
CAWSGGQGKEKLFF,few,TRBV30
CASDWDSQETQYF,many,TRBV2
CSARSGGNTIYF,few,TRBV20-1
CASSRLIGDTYEQYF,few,TRBV7-9
CASSQAGELPFYGYTF,few,TRBV4-3
CASSHRHNRDGNSPLHF,few,TRBV5-5
CASKPRGDVSYEQYF,.,TRBV28
CATPEEWNIQYF,.,TRBV24-1
CASRQDRASLTQYF,many,TRBV12-3/TRBV12-4
CATSARDSGNTIYF,many,TRBV24-1
CASGRQGTGNTIYF,.,TRBV7-2
CASSPDRGPTGELFF,few,TRBV18
CASSPQGVPATNEKLFF,few,TRBV18
CASSQATMNTEAFF,.,TRBV18
CASSVEPAGYEQYF,few,TRBV19
CSARDVRTSTDTQYF,.,TRBV20-1
CASSSTDSFNEKLFF,many,TRBV27
CASSSAMNTEAFF,many,TRBV7-3
CAISEGITEALF,.,TRBV10-3
CASSLDAALWNEQFF,.,TRBV5-6
CASSEAEYTGELFF,few,TRBV27